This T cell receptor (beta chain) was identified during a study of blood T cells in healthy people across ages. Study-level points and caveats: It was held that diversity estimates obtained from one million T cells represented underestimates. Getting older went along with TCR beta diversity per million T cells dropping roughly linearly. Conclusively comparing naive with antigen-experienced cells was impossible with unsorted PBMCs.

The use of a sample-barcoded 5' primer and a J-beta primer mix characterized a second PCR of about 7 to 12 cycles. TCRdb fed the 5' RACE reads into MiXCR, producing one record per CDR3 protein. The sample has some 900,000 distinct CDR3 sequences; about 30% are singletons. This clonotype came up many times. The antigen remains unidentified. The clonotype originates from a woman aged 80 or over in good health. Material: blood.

CDR3 DNA sequence: TGTGCCAGCAGCTTAAAGGTTTTCTCAGGACTTGAGGGACAAGAGACCCAGTACTTC. The encoded protein is CASSLKVFSGLEGQETQYF. The chain recombines TRBV7-9 with TRBJ2-5, with D possibly matching TRBD2 (5 bases). CDR3 length: 19 amino acids. CDR1 is SEHNR, CDR2 FQNEAQ, per germline (reference sequence). V lost 2 bases and J lost 2, with 24 bases in between.